The 28 T cell receptor beta chains in this list originate from one sample, sequenced in a study of tumor-infiltrating lymphocytes in localized non-small cell lung cancer. The method was immunoSEQ multiplex PCR; TCRdb's version includes in-frame clones alone and lacks a portion of them. The sample shows about 15,000 clones, approximately 69% of them seen only once. The specimen was lung tumor tissue. The receptors shown here come from a human donor with non-small cell lung cancer.

This clone has a handful of counts. The chain has TRBV6-6 and TRBJ1-4; D unresolved. CDR3 length: 12 residues. V lost 1 base and J 8 bases, leaving 5 bases between the germline ends. Germline CDR1 MNHNY, CDR2 SVGAGI (reference sequence). CDR3 nucleotide sequence: TGTGCCAGCAGTTACTTAGGGGAAAAACTGTTTTTT. It codes for CASSYLGEKLFF.

The V gene is TRBV6-1, the J gene TRBJ2-1, with 9 bases that match TRBD1. Germline V lookup: CDR1 MNHNS, CDR2 SASEGT. This CDR3 contains 13 residues. J lost 4 bases, V lost 8 bases, and 3 bases had no gene match. DNA for the CDR3: TGTGCCAGCGGGGGACAGGGATACAATGAGCAGTTCTTC. The encoded protein is CASGGQGYNEQFF.

The chain has TRBV7-3 and TRBJ2-1, with no clear D. V lost 5 bases and J 1 base, leaving 9 bases between the germline ends. Looked up from germline, CDR1 is SGHTA and CDR2 is FQGTGA. The CDR3 is 14 amino acids. The chain's CDR3 is CASSPDSSYNEQFF. The CDR3 coding sequence is TGTGCCAGCAGCCCGGATAGTTCCTACAATGAGCAGTTCTTC.

V and J are TRBV11-2 and TRBJ2-7; TRBD1 is a possible D gene (5 bases). The CDR3 loop spans 14 amino acids. Trimming shortened V by 1 base and J by 2 bases, and 9 bases separated the two germline ends. The V gene's germline CDR1 is SGHAT and CDR2 FQNNGV. Written as DNA, the CDR3 is TGTGCCAGCAGCTTAGGAACAGGCCCCTACGAGCAGTACTTC. Translated, it gives CASSLGTGPYEQYF.

The chain is built from TRBV7-9 and TRBJ2-5; 11 bases are shared with TRBD2. The CDR3 has 16 residues. V gave up 1 base and J gave up 4 bases; unmatched junction bases: 5. The germline V gene has CDR1 SEHNR and CDR2 FQNEAQ (reference sequence). This CDR3 reads CASSLDLSGRGETQYF. The CDR3 bases are TGTGCCAGCAGCTTAGACCTTAGCGGGAGGGGAGAGACCCAGTACTTC.

This clone was seen a single time. The chain carries TRBV19 and TRBJ2-1, with 12 bases that match TRBD2. Germline CDR1 and CDR2: LNHDA and SQIVND (reference sequence). This CDR3 is built from 17 residues. V trimming: 0 bases; J trimming: 3 bases; junction bases outside the gene matches: 3. The CDR3 nucleotides are TGTGCCAGTAGTATAGATGGACTAGCGGGATTCTACAATGAGCAGTTCTTC. Residues: CASSIDGLAGFYNEQFF.

The sample holds a few counts of this clone. V usage is TRBV6-5 and J usage is TRBJ2-7, with 7 bases matching TRBD2. This CDR3 spans 12 amino acids. Germline CDR1 MNHEY, CDR2 SVGAGI. CDR3 residues: CVSRDYSYEQYF. The CDR3 coding sequence is TGTGTCTCGAGGGACTACTCCTACGAGCAGTACTTC.

This clone was picked up a small number of times. The junction does not match germline at one end; this may be a read error. The chain links TRBV2 to TRBJ2-7; possibly TRBD2 for D (6 bases). CDR3 length: 12 amino acids. Germline values: CDR1 SNHLY, CDR2 FYNNEI. Written as DNA, the CDR3 is TGTGCCAGGTCTACTAGCTCCGACGAGCAGTACTTC. It specifies CARSTSSDEQYF.

This sequence joins TRBV28 and TRBJ2-1, with a weak D call TRBD2 (6 bases). Trimming stripped 9 bases from V and 8 bases from J, with 20 bases between. The CDR3 covers 14 residues. From germline, CDR1 is MDHEN and CDR2 SYDVKM. Here the CDR3 DNA reads TGTGCCAGTCGCATTCCGGGAGCTGGCGATGAGCAGTTCTTC. Its translation: CASRIPGAGDEQFF.

This chain links TRBV7-6 with TRBJ2-1, with TRBD2 matching over 9 bases. V shed 7 bases and J 4 bases; nucleotides not matched to a gene: 8. The germline V gene encodes CDR1 SGHVS and CDR2 FNYEAQ. The CDR3 length is 15 residues. The CDR3 region is CASTTSSGKYNEQFF. The CDR3, as DNA: TGTGCCAGCACAACTTCTAGCGGGAAATACAATGAGCAGTTCTTC.

V and J are TRBV7-2 and TRBJ2-5; D uncertain. Trimming left V 1 base short and J 3 bases short, with 9 bases between. This CDR3 region has 14 residues. Per germline, CDR1 SGHTA and CDR2 FQGNSA. CDR3 nucleotide sequence: TGTGCCAGCAGCTTAGGTTCGGCAGAAGAGACCCAGTACTTC. Protein: CASSLGSAEETQYF. The whole variable domain, remainder taken from reference TRBV7-2 and TRBJ2-5, is GAGVSQSPSNKVTEKGKDVELRCDPISGHTALYWYRQSLGQGLEFLIYFQGNSAPDKSGLPSDRFSAERTGGSVSTLTIQRTQQEDSAVYLCASSLGSAEETQYFGPGTRLLVL.

The chain has TRBV6-5 and TRBJ2-7; D may be TRBD1 (6 bases). V dropped 0 bases and J dropped 0 bases, with 9 bases sitting between them. The CDR3 sequence is 15 residues long. Per the germline V gene, CDR1 is MNHEY and CDR2 is SVGAGI. DNA for the CDR3: TGTGCCAGCAGTTACTCGACAGGATACTCCTACGAGCAGTACTTC. This gives the protein CASSYSTGYSYEQYF.

The V gene is TRBV29-1, the J gene TRBJ1-3; TRBD1 aligns across 7 bases. Germline CDR1 and CDR2: SQVTM and ANQGSEA. This CDR3 spans 15 amino acids. The V gene end was trimmed by 5 bases and the J gene end by 0 bases; junction bases not matched to a gene: 7. CDR3 protein: CSVLGTASSGNTIYF. CDR3 nucleotide sequence: TGCAGCGTTCTTGGGACAGCTTCCTCTGGAAACACCATATATTTT. Complete variable domain (other parts from reference TRBV29-1 and TRBJ1-3): SAVISQKPSRDICQRGTSLTIQCQVDSQVTMMFWYRQQPGQSLTLIATANQGSEATYESGFVIDKFPISRPNLTFSTLTVSNMSPEDSSIYLCSVLGTASSGNTIYFGEGSWLTVV.

J is TRBJ2-4 and V is TRBV5-1; 9 bases agree with TRBD1. Germline V lookup: CDR1 SGHRS, CDR2 YFSETQ. Trimming removed 4 bases from V and 0 bases from J; junction bases left unmatched: 2. CDR3 size: 15 residues. In nucleotides, the CDR3 is TGCGCCAGCAGCGCGGGACAGGGAGCCAAAAACATTCAGTACTTC. Protein product: CASSAGQGAKNIQYF.

V gene TRBV27 combines with J gene TRBJ2-7; D perhaps matches TRBD2 (6 bases). CDR3 length equals 13 residues. V was clipped by 8 bases and J by 5 bases, with 16 bases between them. Germline assignment: CDR1 MNHEY and CDR2 SMNVEV (reference sequence). The CDR3 DNA reads TGTGCCAGCGCGGAGGGACCCCTGGACGAGCAGTACTTC. This codes for CASAEGPLDEQYF.

Regarding this clone: Germline is not matched at one junction end, which may reflect a read error. The V call is TRBV20-1, the J call TRBJ2-5; D remains ambiguous. Germline V gene data show CDR1 as DFQATT and CDR2 as SNEGSKA (reference sequence). This CDR3 comprises 11 residues. The CDR3 reads CSAPDQETQYF. The CDR3 DNA reads as TGCAGTGCCCCAGACCAGGAGACCCAGTACTTC.

The chain carries TRBV11-2 and TRBJ1-3; TRBD1 matches 8 bases. The CDR3 totals 13 residues. Germline CDR1 reads SGHAT; CDR2 reads FQNNGV. J was trimmed by 8 bases and V by 5 bases; bases with no gene match: 5. DNA of the CDR3: TGTGCCAGCAGCCAGGACAGGGAGGACACCATATATTTT. This sequence encodes CASSQDREDTIYF.

The V call is TRBV4-3, the J call TRBJ2-1; 8 positions agree with TRBD2. The CDR3 has 15 amino acids. The V and J ends lost 0 bases and 5 bases, in that order; junction bases with no gene match: 3. Germline values: CDR1 LGHNA, CDR2 YSLEER. The CDR3 loop reads CASSQELAENNEQFF. The CDR3 DNA reads TGCGCCAGCAGCCAAGAACTAGCGGAGAACAATGAGCAGTTCTTC.

This clone counts as medium-sized. The chain couples TRBV30 to TRBJ2-7; D remains ambiguous. Germline CDR1 GTSNPN, CDR2 SVGIG (reference sequence). The length of the CDR3 is 12 residues. V was pared by 5 bases and J by 3 bases, with 11 bases between. CDR3 sequence: CAWGGGFYEQYF. The CDR3 DNA is TGTGCCTGGGGCGGCGGATTCTACGAGCAGTACTTC.

This clone was observed a few times. The chain combines TRBV5-6 with TRBJ1-2; TRBD1 might be the D (5 bases). The CDR3 sequence is 14 residues long. V was shortened by 0 bases and J by 12 bases, with 18 bases between the two germline ends. Germline V CDR1 and CDR2: SGHDT, YYEEEE. CDR3 DNA: TGTGCCAGCAGCTTGGGGCTCCGGGACTCCAGAAACACCTTC. Translation: CASSLGLRDSRNTF.

The V call is TRBV28, the J call TRBJ2-2, with 7 bases that match TRBD1. Trimming took 5 bases from V and 7 from J; bases not matched to a gene: 7. Germline V gene sequence: CDR1 MDHEN, CDR2 SYDVKM. The CDR3 consists of 14 residues. CDR3 DNA: TGTGCCAGCAGTCTCCGACAGGGCGACGGGGAGCTGTTTTTT. Translated: CASSLRQGDGELFF.

For the CDR3, the DNA is TGTGCCAGCACCAGACAGGGTAGGGCCTACGAGCAGTACTTC. It translates to CASTRQGRAYEQYF. J is TRBJ2-7 and V is TRBV28, with 7 bases identical to TRBD1. V trimming: 7 bases; J trimming: 2 bases; junction bases outside the gene matches: 8. The CDR3 consists of 14 residues. CDR1 and CDR2 from the germline V gene are MDHEN and SYDVKM.

This clone qualifies as medium-sized (0.01 to 0.1%). The chain joins TRBV5-4 to TRBJ2-2, with 8 bases identical to TRBD1. This CDR3 is built from 14 residues. CDR1 is SGHNT and CDR2 is YYREEE in the germline V gene (reference sequence). Trimming removed 2 bases from V and 4 bases from J; junction bases left unmatched: 1. Here the CDR3 reads CASSLGQGTGELFF. Written as DNA, the CDR3 is TGTGCCAGCAGCTTAGGACAGGGCACCGGGGAGCTGTTTTTT.

The CDR3 loop is CASSQDSGRREDTQYF. The CDR3 nucleotides read TGCGCCAGCAGCCAAGATAGCGGGAGAAGGGAGGATACGCAGTATTTT. This chain links TRBV4-3 with TRBJ2-3; 9 bases match TRBD2. Unmatched junction bases numbered 7, after V lost 0 bases and J lost 6 bases. CDR3 size: 16 residues. CDR1 and CDR2 (germline): LGHNA, YSLEER.

This clone has a single count. This chain connects TRBV6-5 to TRBJ1-4; D is possibly TRBD1 (6 bases). The CDR3 runs to 12 residues. V lost 7 bases and J lost 5, with 8 bases in between. Germline CDR1 MNHEY, CDR2 SVGAGI. This chain's CDR3 is CASKGDNEKLFF. DNA of the CDR3: TGTGCCAGCAAGGGGGACAATGAAAAACTGTTTTTT.

This clone came up once. This chain uses TRBV30 with TRBJ1-2, with a weak D call TRBD1 (5 bases). V lost 6 bases, J lost 2 bases, and 13 bases lay in between. Germline-derived CDR1 and CDR2 are GTSNPN and SVGIG (reference sequence). There are 13 residues in the CDR3. The CDR3 here is CACPYEGNYGYTF. CDR3 sequence (DNA): TGTGCCTGCCCCTACGAGGGGAACTATGGCTACACCTTC. Supplemented by reference TRBV30 and TRBJ1-2, the full variable domain reads SQTIHQWPATLVQPVGSPLSLECTVEGTSNPNLYWYRQAAGRGLQLLFYSVGIGQISSEVPQNLSASRPQDRQFILSSKKLLLSDSGFYLCACPYEGNYGYTFGSGTRLTVV.

The rearrangement links TRBV5-1 to TRBJ1-1; D gene ambiguous. V was shortened by 6 bases and J by 2 bases, with 14 bases between the two germline ends. The CDR3 has 14 amino acids. Per germline, CDR1 SGHRS and CDR2 YFSETQ. As DNA, the CDR3 is TGCGCCAGCAAACTTGGTCCAATAAACACTGAAGCTTTCTTT. Protein sequence: CASKLGPINTEAFF. The full variable domain, completed using reference TRBV5-1 and TRBJ1-1, is KAGVTQTPRYLIKTRGQQVTLSCSPISGHRSVSWYQQTPGQGLQFLFEYFSETQRNKGNFPGRFSGRQFSNSRSEMNVSTLELGDSALYLCASKLGPINTEAFFGQGTRLTVV.

The V and J genes are TRBV7-2 and TRBJ2-1, with 7 positions matching TRBD2. Trimming at V came to 3 bases and at J to 7 bases, leaving 6 bases not matched to a gene. The CDR3 totals 14 residues. Germline-derived CDR1 and CDR2 are SGHTA and FQGNSA. This CDR3 reads CASSLAGEGNEQFF. CDR3 bases: TGTGCCAGCAGCTTGGCGGGAGAGGGTAATGAGCAGTTCTTC.